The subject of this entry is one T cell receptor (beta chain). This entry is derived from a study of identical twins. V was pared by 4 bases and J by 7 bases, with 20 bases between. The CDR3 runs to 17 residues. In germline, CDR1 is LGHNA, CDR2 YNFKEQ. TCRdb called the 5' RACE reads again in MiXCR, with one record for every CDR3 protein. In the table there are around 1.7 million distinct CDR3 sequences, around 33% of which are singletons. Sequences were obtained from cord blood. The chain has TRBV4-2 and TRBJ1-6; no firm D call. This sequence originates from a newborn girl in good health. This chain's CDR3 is CASSRGVDRLGNSPLHF. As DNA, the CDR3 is TGTGCCAGCAGCCGTGGTGTGGACCGATTGGGGAATTCACCCCTCCACTTT.